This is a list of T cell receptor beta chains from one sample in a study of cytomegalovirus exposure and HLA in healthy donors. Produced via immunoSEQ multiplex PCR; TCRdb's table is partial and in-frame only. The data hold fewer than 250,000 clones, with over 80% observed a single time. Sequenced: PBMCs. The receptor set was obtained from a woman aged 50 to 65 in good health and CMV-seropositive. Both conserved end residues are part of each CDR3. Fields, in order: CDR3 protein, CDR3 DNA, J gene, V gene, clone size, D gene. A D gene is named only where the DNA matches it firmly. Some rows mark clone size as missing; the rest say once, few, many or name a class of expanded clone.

CDR3aa: CASTTDRGPGYTF; CDR3nt: TGTGCCAGCACGACCGACAGGGGGCCTGGCTACACCTTC; j_gene: TRBJ1-2; v_gene: TRBV2; abundance: .; d_gene: TRBD1
CDR3aa: CASSLSSGEKLFF; CDR3nt: TGTGCCAGCAGCTTATCATCGGGTGAAAAACTGTTTTTT; j_gene: TRBJ1-4; v_gene: TRBV11-2; abundance: few; d_gene: .
CDR3aa: CASSLSKRGTVGETQYF; CDR3nt: TGTGCCAGCAGCTTATCGAAGCGGGGGACAGTTGGAGAGACCCAGTACTTC; j_gene: TRBJ2-5; v_gene: TRBV11-2; abundance: .; d_gene: .
CDR3aa: CASSTDRGITGELFF; CDR3nt: TGCGCCAGCAGCACGGACAGGGGAATCACCGGGGAGCTGTTTTTT; j_gene: TRBJ2-2; v_gene: TRBV5-1; abundance: .; d_gene: TRBD1
CDR3aa: CASSAGTGGTGELFF; CDR3nt: TGCGCCAGCAGCGCCGGGACAGGGGGCACCGGGGAGCTGTTTTTT; j_gene: TRBJ2-2; v_gene: TRBV5-1; abundance: .; d_gene: TRBD1
CDR3aa: CASSLAKFLSEAFF; CDR3nt: TGTGCCAGCAGCTTAGCGAAATTTCTATCTGAAGCTTTCTTT; j_gene: TRBJ1-1; v_gene: TRBV7-8; abundance: .; d_gene: .
CDR3aa: CASSPQGDYGYTF; CDR3nt: TGCGCCAGCAGCCCACAGGGAGACTATGGCTACACCTTC; j_gene: TRBJ1-2; v_gene: TRBV10-1; abundance: .; d_gene: .
CDR3aa: CASSAGGALYGELFF; CDR3nt: TGTGCCAGCAGCGCGGGCGGAGCACTCTACGGGGAGCTGTTTTTT; j_gene: TRBJ2-2; v_gene: TRBV5-4; abundance: .; d_gene: .
CDR3aa: CASSMDRGADTQYF; CDR3nt: TGTGCCAGCAGTATGGACAGGGGGGCAGATACGCAGTATTTT; j_gene: TRBJ2-3; v_gene: TRBV6-4; abundance: few; d_gene: TRBD1
CDR3aa: CASSPQGAPDTQYF; CDR3nt: TGTGCCAGCAGTCCACAGGGGGCGCCGGATACGCAGTATTTT; j_gene: TRBJ2-3; v_gene: TRBV28; abundance: .; d_gene: TRBD1
CDR3aa: CASSEAGLNTEAFF; CDR3nt: TGCGCCAGCAGTGAAGCCGGTCTGAACACTGAAGCTTTCTTT; j_gene: TRBJ1-1; v_gene: TRBV10-1; abundance: .; d_gene: .
CDR3aa: CASSTYEQYF; CDR3nt: TGTGCCAGCAGCACATACGAGCAGTACTTC; j_gene: TRBJ2-7; v_gene: TRBV7-9; abundance: .; d_gene: .
CDR3aa: CASSVAEGTSGGFTDTQYF; CDR3nt: TGTGCCAGCAGCGTAGCAGAGGGGACTAGCGGGGGCTTCACAGATACGCAGTATTTT; j_gene: TRBJ2-3; v_gene: TRBV9; abundance: .; d_gene: TRBD2
CDR3aa: CASSLRGGLDYEQFF; CDR3nt: TGTGCCAGCAGCTTACGGGGGGGGCTGGATTATGAGCAGTTCTTC; j_gene: TRBJ2-1; v_gene: TRBV7-2; abundance: .; d_gene: TRBD2
CDR3aa: CASSLGVRPYGYTF; CDR3nt: TGTGCCAGCAGCTTAGGCGTCAGGCCTTATGGCTACACCTTC; j_gene: TRBJ1-2; v_gene: TRBV13; abundance: .; d_gene: .
CDR3aa: CASSLDRGTDTQYF; CDR3nt: TGCGCCAGCAGCCTGGACAGGGGCACAGATACGCAGTATTTT; j_gene: TRBJ2-3; v_gene: TRBV5-1; abundance: once; d_gene: TRBD1
CDR3aa: CASSYPGQGANEQYF; CDR3nt: TGTGCCAGCAGTTACCCGGGACAGGGGGCCAACGAGCAGTACTTC; j_gene: TRBJ2-7; v_gene: TRBV6-5; abundance: .; d_gene: TRBD1
CDR3aa: CASSLRGPGGYGYTF; CDR3nt: TGTGCCAGCAGTTTAAGGGGGCCTGGGGGCTATGGCTACACCTTC; j_gene: TRBJ1-2; v_gene: TRBV27; abundance: .; d_gene: TRBD1
CDR3aa: CASSIDRAAYEQYF; CDR3nt: TGTGCCAGTAGTATTGACAGGGCCGCCTACGAGCAGTACTTC; j_gene: TRBJ2-7; v_gene: TRBV19; abundance: .; d_gene: TRBD1
CDR3aa: CASTRDSPNEQFF; CDR3nt: TGTGCCAGCACTAGGGACAGTCCCAATGAGCAGTTCTTC; j_gene: TRBJ2-1; v_gene: TRBV2; abundance: .; d_gene: TRBD1
CDR3aa: CASSLWGRSYGYTF; CDR3nt: TGTGCCAGCAGTTTATGGGGGCGCAGCTATGGCTACACCTTC; j_gene: TRBJ1-2; v_gene: TRBV28; abundance: .; d_gene: .
CDR3aa: CASSRGSFPETQYF; CDR3nt: TGTGCCAGCAGCCGGGGGTCTTTCCCAGAGACCCAGTACTTC; j_gene: TRBJ2-5; v_gene: TRBV7-3; abundance: .; d_gene: .
CDR3aa: CASSMTGTGKTQYF; CDR3nt: TGTGCCAGTAGTATGACCGGGACTGGAAAGACCCAGTACTTC; j_gene: TRBJ2-5; v_gene: TRBV19; abundance: .; d_gene: .
CDR3aa: CASTRGTGAGNTEAFF; CDR3nt: TGTGCCAGCACCAGAGGGACAGGGGCTGGGAACACTGAAGCTTTCTTT; j_gene: TRBJ1-1; v_gene: TRBV9; abundance: .; d_gene: TRBD1
CDR3aa: CASSTSGGVYNEQFF; CDR3nt: TGCGCCAGCAGCACCAGCGGGGGGGTCTACAATGAGCAGTTCTTC; j_gene: TRBJ2-1; v_gene: TRBV5-1; abundance: .; d_gene: TRBD2
CDR3aa: CASSQDVGSLFPHTQYF; CDR3nt: TGCGCCAGCAGCCAAGATGTGGGTAGCCTCTTCCCCCATACGCAGTATTTT; j_gene: TRBJ2-3; v_gene: TRBV4-1; abundance: .; d_gene: .
CDR3aa: CASSPEGAGRGTDTQYF; CDR3nt: TGTGCCAGCAGCCCCGAGGGGGCAGGGAGAGGCACAGATACGCAGTATTTT; j_gene: TRBJ2-3; v_gene: TRBV11-2; abundance: .; d_gene: TRBD1